The text below deals with one TCR beta chain. Its antigen specificity is not known. No qualities accompany the bases; no much larger clone lies one base away. Autoproliferating (CFSEdim) and non-proliferating (CFSEhi) T cell fractions were sequenced separately after stimulus-free culture of CFSE-labeled PBMCs. In total, more than 45 million CFSE-labeled PBMCs were cultured without stimulus for under 8 days, after which replicate wells were pooled. PBMCs were labeled with approximately 0.47 uM CFSE and were cultured without exogenous stimuli in serum-free AIM-V medium. Before use, PBMCs were isolated by Ficoll density gradient centrifugation and cryopreserved. Using a FACSAria III, live 7-AAD-negative cells were sorted, then washed with PBS and stored frozen at -80 degrees C as dry pellets. V lost 5 bases and J lost 2 bases, and the count of bases not matched to a germline gene is 6. According to the germline V gene, CDR1 reads SGHTA and CDR2 reads FQGNSA. The CDR3 numbers 15 residues from cysteine through phenylalanine. Only the CDR3 DNA is retained, 45 bases long and in frame from the first base.

Using the immunoSEQ Platform, TCRbeta CDR3 regions were amplified from extracted genomic DNA. The immunoSEQ assay used multiplex PCR together with high-throughput sequencing and a bioinformatics pipeline from the vendor. In the original analysis: After discarding non-productive sequences and any CDR3s under 4 amino acids in length, clonotype frequencies were recalculated for each sample. Shared clonotypes were identified in immunoSEQ Analyzer 2.0 as identical CDR3 amino acid, V gene and J gene sequences. Repertoire overlap was normalized by dividing shared clonotype counts by the product of both clone-set sizes, with the result scaled by 1000 into arbitrary units. The table was pulled from immuneACCESS by TCRdb, which kept in-frame rearrangements only. Such tables lose some clones; where checked, under half of the loss comes from unresolved V genes, and the rest has no known cause. V and J calls and clone size follow that table, whereas D and trimming were derived from the DNA. Present in this sample are over 35,000 clones, almost 85% of which were seen just once. The leading ten clones occupy 0.85% to 1.2% of the sample.

The data were taken from a study of memory B cells and T cells in multiple sclerosis (dated by TCRdb to the late 2010s). Regarding the complete study: In multiple sclerosis patients, the study set the TCR beta repertoires of autoproliferating peripheral T cells against those of T cells infiltrating brain lesions. TCR sequencing involved a couple of multiple sclerosis patients from whom brain lesions at autopsy or brain-infiltrating cells from biopsy were available.

Here is what the overall study found, with its caveats: Clone-set sizes varied between compartments, which affected the numbers of shared clonotypes and made normalization necessary.

Recombination connected TRBV7-2 to TRBJ2-3; TRBD1 agrees with 8 junctional bases. The sequence derives from a human donor with multiple sclerosis. Sequencing was carried out using PBMCs from blood kept in culture. This receptor has the CDR3 CASSLGQGYTDTQYF. The sequenced DNA: TGTGCCAGCAGCCTTGGACAGGGATACACAGATACGCAGTATTTT.